These 10 T cell receptor beta chains share one sample of origin, sequenced in a study of CD8+ T cells in alopecia areata. After isolation, RNA underwent reverse transcription to generate cDNA as the sequencing template. Sequencing was performed with immunoSEQ multiplex PCR; in TCRdb, only in-frame clones are kept and a portion is missing. The sample yields about 190,000 clones, approximately 56% seen once. The treatment was: oral pan-JAK inhibitor, 5-10 mg twice daily. The starting material was CD4+ T cells sorted from blood, obtained at week 4, from a patient treated with tofacitinib. Receptors were obtained from a human donor with alopecia areata.

The chain employs TRBV29-1 and TRBJ2-7; D is possibly TRBD1 or TRBD2 (7 bases each). Germline V gene lookup returns CDR1 SQVTM and CDR2 ANQGSEA. The CDR3 covers 15 residues. V was trimmed by 4 bases and J by 2 bases, leaving 18 bases between them. The DNA of the CDR3 is TGCAGCGTTGCGGTTGGGCCAGGGGGGGCCTACGAGCAGTACTTC. Translated: CSVAVGPGGAYEQYF.

The rearrangement links TRBV15 to TRBJ1-2; D possibly corresponds to TRBD1 (6 bases). CDR3 length: 14 residues. CDR1 LNHNV and CDR2 YYDKDF come from the germline V gene (reference sequence). Trimming pared 3 bases from V and 4 bases from J, leaving 12 bases between. The CDR3 region is CATSSYTGIYGYTF. CDR3 nucleotides: TGTGCCACCAGCAGTTATACAGGGATCTATGGCTACACCTTC. Drawing the rest from reference TRBV15 and TRBJ1-2, the complete variable domain is DAMVIQNPRYQVTQFGKPVTLSCSQTLNHNVMYWYQQKSSQAPKLLFHYYDKDFNNEADTPDNFQSRRPNTSFCFLDIRSPGLGDTAMYLCATSSYTGIYGYTFGSGTRLTVV.

The V call is TRBV13, the J call TRBJ2-1, with D unresolved. CDR1 and CDR2 (germline): PRHDT, FYEKMQ (reference sequence). The CDR3 runs to 17 residues. Trimming pared 4 bases from V and 3 bases from J, leaving 19 bases between. The CDR3 loop reads CASSSLVPLRDYNEQFF. Written as DNA, the CDR3 is TGTGCCAGCAGCTCTTTAGTGCCCCTAAGGGACTACAATGAGCAGTTCTTC.

The chain uses TRBV28 and TRBJ1-2; possible D gene TRBD1, 5 bases. V was clipped by 7 bases and J by 8 bases, with 17 bases between them. Germline CDR1 MDHEN, CDR2 SYDVKM. The CDR3 is 13 amino acids. The DNA for the CDR3 is TGTGCCAGCATCCCCATGGGGGTGGGCGGCTACACCTTC. Its translation is CASIPMGVGGYTF.

The CDR3 bases are TGTGCCTGGAGTGTATCCCTAGCGGGAGTTTGGGTCGACACAGATACGCAGTATTTT. The encoded protein is CAWSVSLAGVWVDTDTQYF. The rearrangement uses TRBV30 and TRBJ2-3; 10 nucleotides line up with TRBD2. Germline V gene data show CDR1 as GTSNPN and CDR2 as SVGIG (reference sequence). CDR3 size: 19 residues. The trim removed 0 bases at V and 2 bases at J, leaving 14 bases unmatched.

CDR3 region: CSVEGGSENNEQFF. In nucleotides, the CDR3 is TGCAGCGTTGAAGGCGGGTCCGAAAACAATGAGCAGTTCTTC. The gene calls are TRBV29-1 and TRBJ2-1; D possibly corresponds to TRBD2 (5 bases). Trimming removed 1 base from V and 5 bases from J, with 12 bases in between. Germline loops: CDR1 SQVTM, CDR2 ANQGSEA. There are 14 residues in the CDR3.

CDR3 DNA: TGCGCCAGCAGTTTGCCGGGCCTCTACGAGCAGTACTTC. Protein product: CASSLPGLYEQYF. This sequence joins TRBV4-1 and TRBJ2-7; the D is unclear. The CDR3 has 13 amino acids. The V and J ends lost 6 bases and 3 bases respectively, with 12 bases between them. Germline V CDR1 and CDR2: MGHRA, YSYEKL.

In its sample, this clone was seen once. V and J are TRBV4-1 and TRBJ1-1; possibly TRBD1 for D (5 bases). Germline values: CDR1 MGHRA, CDR2 YSYEKL. This CDR3 contains 15 residues. V was trimmed by 5 bases and J by 1 base, leaving 14 bases between them. The DNA of the CDR3 is TGCGCCAGCAGCAGACACGACGGACAGAACACTGAAGCTTTCTTT. Its protein product is CASSRHDGQNTEAFF.

This clone was seen a handful of times. The chain uses TRBV7-9 and TRBJ1-5, with 7 bases lining up with TRBD1. The CDR3 covers 15 residues. Germline values: CDR1 SEHNR, CDR2 FQNEAQ (reference sequence). V shed 5 bases, J shed 10 bases, and the junction held 14 bases outside the gene matches. The CDR3 DNA reads TGTGCCAGCAGCCTAGGACAGGTTGGCATGTATCCCCAGCATTTT. It is translated as CASSLGQVGMYPQHF.

The chain employs TRBV7-9 and TRBJ2-5; TRBD2 is a possible D gene (6 bases). The CDR3 contains 15 residues. V shed 5 bases and J shed 1 base, with 14 bases lying between them. Germline loops: CDR1 SEHNR, CDR2 FQNEAQ (reference sequence). The DNA of the CDR3 is TGTGCCAGCAGCCACGCGGGGCGGACCCAAGAGACCCAGTACTTC. This codes for CASSHAGRTQETQYF.